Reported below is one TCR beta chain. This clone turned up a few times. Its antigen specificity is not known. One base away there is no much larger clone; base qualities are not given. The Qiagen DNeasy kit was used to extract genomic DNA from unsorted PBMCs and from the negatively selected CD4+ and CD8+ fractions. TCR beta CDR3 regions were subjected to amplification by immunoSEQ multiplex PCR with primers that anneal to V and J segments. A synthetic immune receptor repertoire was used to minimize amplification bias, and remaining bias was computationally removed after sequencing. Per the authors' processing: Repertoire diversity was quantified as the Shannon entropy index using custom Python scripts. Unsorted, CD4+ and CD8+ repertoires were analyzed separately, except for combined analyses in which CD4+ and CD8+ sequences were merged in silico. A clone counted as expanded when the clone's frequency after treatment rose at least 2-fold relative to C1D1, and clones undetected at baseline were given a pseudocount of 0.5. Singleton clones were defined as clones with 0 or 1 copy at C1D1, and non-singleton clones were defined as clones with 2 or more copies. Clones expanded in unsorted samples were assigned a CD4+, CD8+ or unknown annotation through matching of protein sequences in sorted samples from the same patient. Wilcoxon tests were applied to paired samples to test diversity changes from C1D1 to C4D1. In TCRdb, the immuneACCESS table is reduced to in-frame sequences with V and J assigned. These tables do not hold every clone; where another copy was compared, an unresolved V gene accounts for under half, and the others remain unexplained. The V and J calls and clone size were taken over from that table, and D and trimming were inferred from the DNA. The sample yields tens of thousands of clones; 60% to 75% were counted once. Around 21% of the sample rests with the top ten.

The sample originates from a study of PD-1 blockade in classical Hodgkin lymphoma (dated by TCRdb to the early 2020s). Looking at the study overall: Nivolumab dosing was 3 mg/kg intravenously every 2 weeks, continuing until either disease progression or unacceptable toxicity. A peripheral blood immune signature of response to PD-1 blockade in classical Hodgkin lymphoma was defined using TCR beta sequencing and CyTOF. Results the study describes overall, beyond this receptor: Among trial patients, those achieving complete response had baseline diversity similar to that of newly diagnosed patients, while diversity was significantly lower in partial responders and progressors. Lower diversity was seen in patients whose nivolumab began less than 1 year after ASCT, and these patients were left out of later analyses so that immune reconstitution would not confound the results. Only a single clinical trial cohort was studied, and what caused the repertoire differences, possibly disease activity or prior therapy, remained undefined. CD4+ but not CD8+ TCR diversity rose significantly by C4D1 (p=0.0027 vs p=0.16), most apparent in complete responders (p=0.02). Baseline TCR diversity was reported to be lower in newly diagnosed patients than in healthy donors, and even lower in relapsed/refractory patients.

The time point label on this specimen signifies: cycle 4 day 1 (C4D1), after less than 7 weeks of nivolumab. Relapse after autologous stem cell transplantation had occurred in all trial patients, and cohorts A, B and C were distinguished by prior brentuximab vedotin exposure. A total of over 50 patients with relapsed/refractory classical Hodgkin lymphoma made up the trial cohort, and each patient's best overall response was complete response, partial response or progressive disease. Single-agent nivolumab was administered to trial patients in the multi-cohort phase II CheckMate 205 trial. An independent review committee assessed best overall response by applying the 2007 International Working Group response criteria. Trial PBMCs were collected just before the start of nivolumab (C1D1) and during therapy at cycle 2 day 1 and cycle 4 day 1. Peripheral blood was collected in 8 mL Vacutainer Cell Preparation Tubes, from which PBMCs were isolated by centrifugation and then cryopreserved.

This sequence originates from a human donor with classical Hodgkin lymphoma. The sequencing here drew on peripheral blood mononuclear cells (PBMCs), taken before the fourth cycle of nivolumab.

The sequenced DNA: TGTGCCAGCAGTACCCCACTAGCGGGAGACTACGACGAGCAGTACTTC. Its amino acids are CASSTPLAGDYDEQYF. The chain was built from TRBV6-6 and TRBJ2-7; a stretch of 11 junction bases matches TRBD2. Germline trimming amounts to 5 bases on V and 5 bases on J, with 11 as the count of junction bases outside the gene matches. The germline V gene (reference sequence) specifies MNHNY as CDR1 and SVGAGI as CDR2. The CDR3, from cysteine to phenylalanine, totals 16 residues. Only CDR3 DNA remains: 48 bases, in frame from the first base.